This is a list of T cell receptor beta chains from one sample in a study of CD8 T cells in ankylosing spondylitis. TCRdb passed the 5' RACE reads through MiXCR, listing each CDR3 protein once. The profile covers under 950,000 distinct CDR3 sequences, with around 20% appearing a single time and 15% to 20% taken by the ten largest. What was sequenced was blood, either unsorted or a sorted T cell fraction (not recorded which). These receptors were collected from a male donor with ankylosing spondylitis. The CDR3 runs from the conserved cysteine through the conserved F or W. The order of the fields is J gene, D gene, clone size, V gene, CDR3 protein, CDR3 DNA. The D gene is left open where the match is weak. Clone sizes are given selectively: once, few, many, or a class where the clone is expanded.

TRBJ1-2 . . TRBV21-1 CASSPFRGATINYGYTF TGTGCCAGCAGCCCCTTTAGGGGGGCTACGATTAACTATGGCTACACCTTC
TRBJ2-5 . few TRBV24-1 CATSDAAVPQETQYF TGTGCCACCAGTGATGCTGCAGTACCTCAGGAGACCCAGTACTTC
TRBJ2-2 . few TRBV3-1 CASSPGRRRSGAATGELFF TGTGCCAGCAGCCCTGGCCGGAGAAGATCAGGGGCGGCTACCGGGGAGCTGTTTTTT
TRBJ2-7 TRBD1 few TRBV9 CASSVGTGGRNEQYF TGTGCCAGCAGCGTCGGGACAGGGGGTAGGAACGAGCAGTACTTC
TRBJ2-7 TRBD2 few TRBV28 CASSFAFQREGLEQYF TGTGCCAGCAGTTTCGCGTTCCAGCGGGAGGGCCTTGAGCAGTACTTC
TRBJ1-1 TRBD1 . TRBV5-1 CASSRDRGGAEAFF TGCGCCAGCAGCAGGGACAGGGGAGGGGCTGAAGCTTTCTTT
TRBJ2-3 . few TRBV3-1 CASSTLGGAGDTQYF TGTGCCAGCAGCACTTTAGGGGGGGCGGGAGATACGCAGTATTTT
TRBJ2-6 TRBD1 . TRBV6-5 CASSYYTGASGANVLTF TGTGCCAGCAGTTACTACACAGGGGCATCTGGGGCCAACGTCCTGACTTTC
TRBJ2-7 . few TRBV3-1 CASSQDRHEQYF TGTGCCAGCAGCCAAGACCGTCACGAGCAGTACTTC
TRBJ2-7 . many TRBV7-8 CASSVLSGTNYEQYF TGTGCCAGCAGCGTCTTGTCCGGGACCAACTACGAGCAGTACTTC
TRBJ2-5 TRBD2 once TRBV9 CASNVAGGDETQYF TGTGCCAGCAACGTAGCGGGAGGGGATGAGACCCAGTACTTC
TRBJ1-6 . . TRBV5-6 CARSFRDIYNSPLHF TGTGCCAGAAGCTTCCGGGACATCTATAATTCACCCCTCCACTTT
TRBJ2-5 TRBD1 . TRBV20-1 CSIQGQYQETQYF TGCAGTATACAGGGGCAGTACCAAGAGACCCAGTACTTC
TRBJ2-1 . many TRBV20-1 CSAPVRALLSEQFF TGCAGTGCCCCAGTGAGGGCCCTTCTGAGTGAGCAGTTCTTC
TRBJ1-1 . . TRBV10-3 CAIRGGTENTEAFF TGTGCCATCAGGGGAGGGACGGAGAACACTGAAGCTTTCTTT
TRBJ1-1 . . TRBV28 CASRPYRFMSPEAFF TGTGCCAGCAGACCTTACAGGTTTATGTCCCCTGAAGCTTTCTTT
TRBJ2-1 TRBD2 few TRBV20-1 CSAGTPGLDINEQFF TGCAGTGCAGGGACACCGGGACTAGATATTAATGAGCAGTTCTTC
TRBJ1-1 . few TRBV5-1 CASSLGSVYTEAFF TGCGCCAGCAGCTTGGGGAGCGTTTACACTGAAGCTTTCTTT
TRBJ2-5 TRBD2 . TRBV7-8 CASSLDGGAGETQYF TGTGCCAGCAGCTTAGACGGGGGGGCCGGAGAGACCCAGTACTTC
TRBJ2-7 . . TRBV7-9 CASSYNHRPLGEQYF TGTGCCAGCAGCTACAACCACAGGCCTCTGGGAGAGCAGTACTTC
TRBJ2-7 TRBD2 few TRBV11-2 CASSRAGFSYEQYF TGTGCCAGCAGCAGAGCGGGATTCTCCTACGAGCAGTACTTC
TRBJ2-1 TRBD2 . TRBV10-3 CAIRPDTKYGSGTNFYNEQFF TGTGCCATCAGGCCGGACACCAAGTACGGTAGCGGGACGAACTTCTACAATGAGCAGTTCTTC
TRBJ1-1 TRBD1 few TRBV5-1 CASSRRTGTNTEAFF TGCGCCAGCAGCCGAAGGACAGGGACGAACACTGAAGCTTTCTTT
TRBJ2-3 TRBD2 few TRBV12-3/TRBV12-4 CASSHSGQSTDTQYF TGTGCCAGCAGCCATAGCGGGCAAAGCACAGATACGCAGTATTTT
TRBJ1-1 TRBD1 few TRBV5-1 CASNPTGLVTEAFF TGCGCCAGCAACCCGACAGGGCTTGTAACTGAAGCTTTCTTT
TRBJ2-1 TRBD2 few TRBV6-1 CARKREGANNEQFF TGTGCCAGGAAGCGGGAGGGAGCGAACAATGAGCAGTTCTTC
TRBJ2-7 TRBD1 . TRBV7-2 CASSGGQGIPYEQYF TGTGCCAGCAGCGGGGGACAGGGTATCCCCTACGAGCAGTACTTC
TRBJ2-3 . many TRBV14 CASSQAGRSDTQYF TGTGCCAGCAGCCAAGCGGGACGGTCAGATACGCAGTATTTT
TRBJ2-3 . . TRBV24-1 CATSDWDSTDTQYF TGTGCCACCAGTGATTGGGACAGCACAGATACGCAGTATTTT
TRBJ1-3 . . TRBV15 CATSRDTLPGNTIYF TGTGCCACCAGCAGAGATACACTACCTGGAAACACCATATATTTT
TRBJ2-2 . . TRBV7-9 CASSSPRTGELFF TGTGCCAGCAGCTCCCCTAGGACCGGGGAGCTGTTTTTT
TRBJ1-1 TRBD1 few TRBV29-1 CSISPGGTEAFF TGCAGCATATCACCAGGGGGCACTGAAGCTTTCTTT
TRBJ2-7 . . TRBV19 CASSGAASYEQYF TGTGCCAGTAGCGGAGCGGCCTCCTACGAGCAGTACTTC
TRBJ2-4 . few TRBV10-3 CAISAPNIQYF TGTGCCATCAGTGCCCCGAACATTCAGTACTTC
TRBJ2-5 . . TRBV13 CASSLVPGEAEETQYF TGTGCCAGCAGCTTAGTCCCGGGAGAAGCCGAAGAGACCCAGTACTTC
TRBJ1-5 TRBD1 few TRBV20-1 CSADRGNQPQHF TGCAGTGCTGACAGGGGCAATCAGCCCCAGCATTTT
TRBJ2-7 . . TRBV5-1 CASSLSAGNYEQYF TGCGCCAGCAGCTTGTCCGCAGGAAACTACGAGCAGTACTTC